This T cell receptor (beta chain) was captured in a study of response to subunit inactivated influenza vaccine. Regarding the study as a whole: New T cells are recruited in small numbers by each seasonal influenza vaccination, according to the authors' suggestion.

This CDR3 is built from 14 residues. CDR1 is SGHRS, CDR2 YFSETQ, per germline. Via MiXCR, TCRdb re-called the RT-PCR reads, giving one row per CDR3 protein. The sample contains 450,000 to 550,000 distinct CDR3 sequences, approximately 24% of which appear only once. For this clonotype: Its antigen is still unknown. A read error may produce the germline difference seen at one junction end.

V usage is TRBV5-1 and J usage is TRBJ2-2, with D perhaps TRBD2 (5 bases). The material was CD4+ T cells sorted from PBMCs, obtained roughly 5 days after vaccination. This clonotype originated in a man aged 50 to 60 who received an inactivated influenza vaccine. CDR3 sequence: CASSLAGSTGELCF. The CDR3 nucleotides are TGCGCCAGCAGCTTGGCGGGATCCACCGGGGAGCTGTGTTTT. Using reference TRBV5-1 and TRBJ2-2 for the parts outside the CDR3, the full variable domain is KAGVTQTPRYLIKTRGQQVTLSCSPISGHRSVSWYQQTPGQGLQFLFEYFSETQRNKGNFPGRFSGRQFSNSRSEMNVSTLELGDSALYLCASSLAGSTGELCFGEGSRLTVL.